Below are 20 T cell receptor beta chains sequenced from a single sample in a study of blood T cell repertoires in COVID-19. Produced via immunoSEQ multiplex PCR; TCRdb's table is partial and in-frame only. The sample contains around 190,000 clones, 80% to 85% of which appear only once. Sequenced material: PBMCs or T cells enriched from blood (not recorded which). Receptors originate from a woman younger than 45 who had been exposed to COVID-19.

V is TRBV11-1 and J is TRBJ2-2, with TRBD1 identical over 8 bases. V lost 5 bases, J lost 4 bases, and 3 bases stayed unmatched. This CDR3 is 14 amino acids long. Germline CDR1 is SGHAT and CDR2 is FQDESV (reference sequence). CDR3: CASSRDRTTGELFF. For the CDR3, the DNA is TGTGCCAGCAGCAGGGACAGGACCACCGGGGAGCTGTTTTTT.

This chain connects TRBV7-2 to TRBJ2-5, with D possibly TRBD1 on 6 matching bases. The CDR3 covers 15 residues. Deletions cut 5 bases from V and 2 bases from J, with 15 bases between. Looked up from germline, CDR1 is SGHTA and CDR2 is FQGNSA. The CDR3, as DNA: TGTGCCAGCAGCCCTACCAGGGGAAAACAAGAGACCCAGTACTTC. Its protein product is CASSPTRGKQETQYF.

The chain employs TRBV3-1 (or the pseudogene TRBV3-2) and TRBJ2-7, with D possibly matching TRBD1 (6 bases). Between the trimmed V and J ends, which lost 10 bases and 3 bases, there was a span of 13 bases. CDR1 is LGHDT and CDR2 is YNNKEL in the germline V gene (reference sequence). CDR3 length: 12 residues. The CDR3, as DNA: TGTGCCACCTCAAGGGGGTTCTACGAGCAGTACTTC. It is translated as CATSRGFYEQYF.

The chain recombines TRBV7-2 with TRBJ2-1, with 8 bases aligning to TRBD2. The V gene's germline CDR1 is SGHTA and CDR2 FQGNSA. Trimming cost V 1 base and J 9 bases; bases outside gene matches: 2. The CDR3 totals 13 residues. The CDR3 loop reads CASSLEAGGEQFF. The CDR3 nucleotides are TGTGCCAGCAGCTTAGAGGCGGGAGGTGAGCAGTTCTTC.

The rearrangement uses TRBV9 and TRBJ1-1, with TRBD1 matching over 8 bases. The V and J ends lost 3 bases and 4 bases, in that order; junction bases with no gene match: 8. Germline V CDR1 and CDR2: SGDLS, YYNGEE. The CDR3 has 15 amino acids. As DNA, the CDR3 is TGTGCCAGCAGCGGACAGGGGCTTAGGAGCACTGAAGCTTTCTTT. The encoded protein is CASSGQGLRSTEAFF.

J is TRBJ1-2 and V is TRBV16; maybe TRBD1 (5 bases). The CDR3 totals 13 residues. Germline V gene lookup returns CDR1 KGHSY and CDR2 FQNENV. With 0 bases removed from V and 13 bases from J, the gap between germline ends came to 15 bases. The CDR3 reads CASSQSPPAQGTF. DNA of the CDR3: TGTGCCAGCAGCCAATCCCCCCCCGCGCAGGGCACCTTC.

V usage is TRBV9 and J usage is TRBJ2-1; 9 nucleotides align to TRBD1. Germline values: CDR1 SGDLS, CDR2 YYNGEE. The CDR3 has 14 amino acids. V lost 2 bases to trimming and J lost 7 bases; unmatched junction nucleotides: 4. Here the CDR3 reads CASSVRDRDNEQFF. Written as DNA, the CDR3 is TGTGCCAGCAGCGTCCGGGACAGGGATAATGAGCAGTTCTTC. Full variable domain (outside the CDR3, taken from reference TRBV9 and TRBJ2-1): DSGVTQTPKHLITATGQRVTLRCSPRSGDLSVYWYQQSLDQGLQFLIQYYNGEERAKGNILERFSAQQFPDLHSELNLSSLELGDSALYFCASSVRDRDNEQFFGPGTRLTVL.

A single count supports this clone. The V call is TRBV11-2, the J call TRBJ2-5; D might be TRBD2 (5 bases). V lost 1 base and J lost 3, with 12 bases in between. CDR3 length: 15 residues. The V gene's germline CDR1 is SGHAT and CDR2 FQNNGV. CDR3 in DNA: TGTGCCAGCAGCTTAGGCGGGTATGTGGAAGAGACCCAGTACTTC. Translating it yields CASSLGGYVEETQYF. The full variable domain, completed using reference TRBV11-2 and TRBJ2-5, is EAGVAQSPRYKIIEKRQSVAFWCNPISGHATLYWYQQILGQGPKLLIQFQNNGVVDDSQLPKDRFSAERLKGVDSTLKIQPAKLEDSAVYLCASSLGGYVEETQYFGPGTRLLVL.

The genes are TRBV9 and TRBJ2-7; D unresolved. The germline CDR1 and CDR2 sequences are SGDLS and YYNGEE. Trimming removed 0 bases from V and 1 base from J, with 11 bases in between. This CDR3 has 15 residues. The CDR3: CASSVEPTPSYEQYF. The CDR3 bases are TGTGCCAGCAGCGTAGAGCCGACACCGTCCTACGAGCAGTACTTC.

V usage is TRBV9 and J usage is TRBJ1-1; no firm D call. In germline, CDR1 is SGDLS, CDR2 YYNGEE. Trimming removed 4 bases at V and 1 base at J, with 17 bases between. This CDR3 spans 16 amino acids. The CDR3 sequence: CASSHSVRAGNTEAFF. The CDR3 nucleotides are TGTGCCAGCAGCCATTCAGTAAGGGCGGGGAACACTGAAGCTTTCTTT.

This sequence joins TRBV7-2 and TRBJ2-3; TRBD1 is a possible D gene (6 bases). Germline values: CDR1 SGHTA, CDR2 FQGNSA. V lost 1 base and J 3 bases, leaving 17 bases between the germline ends. This CDR3 spans 17 amino acids. For the CDR3, the DNA is TGTGCCAGCAGCTTAGATGCCGGCGGACAGCCAACAGATACGCAGTATTTT. It specifies CASSLDAGGQPTDTQYF.

The chain carries TRBV10-3 and TRBJ1-2, with 7 nucleotides matching TRBD1. Germline values: CDR1 ENHRY, CDR2 SYGVKD. This CDR3 has 14 residues. With 4 bases clipped from V and 5 bases from J, the junction kept 7 bases outside the gene matches. CDR3 sequence reads: CAISGASQGYGYTF. DNA of the CDR3: TGTGCCATCAGTGGTGCATCACAGGGGTATGGCTACACCTTC.

This chain uses TRBV5-8 with TRBJ2-3, with TRBD1 identical over 9 bases. V was clipped by 3 bases and J by 1 base; unmatched bases: 3. CDR3 size: 15 residues. CDR1 and CDR2 (germline): SGHTS, YDEGEE. The CDR3 loop reads CASSWRQGGTDTQYF. As DNA, the CDR3 is TGTGCCAGCAGCTGGAGACAGGGGGGCACAGATACGCAGTATTTT.

V usage is TRBV30 and J usage is TRBJ2-2; TRBD2 matches at 8 bases. CDR3 length: 13 amino acids. With 3 bases clipped from V and 8 bases from J, the junction kept 5 bases outside the gene matches. Germline V lookup: CDR1 GTSNPN, CDR2 SVGIG (reference sequence). The CDR3 spells CAWSPGGPGELFF. CDR3 coding DNA: TGTGCCTGGAGCCCGGGGGGGCCGGGGGAGCTGTTTTTT.

The gene calls are TRBV2 and TRBJ1-3; weak D call: TRBD1 (5 bases). CDR1 and CDR2 (germline): SNHLY, FYNNEI. Trimming removed 0 bases at V and 16 bases at J, with 13 bases between. This CDR3 region has 12 residues. CDR3 nucleotides: TGTGCCAGCAGTGAAGCGAGGAGGGGTAGCTATTTT. Its protein is CASSEARRGSYF.

The rearrangement joins TRBV6-5 to TRBJ1-5, with 10 bases that match TRBD1. Per germline, CDR1 MNHEY and CDR2 SVGAGI. V lost 6 bases and J lost 5; bases outside the gene matches: 4. This CDR3 has 14 residues. This CDR3 is CASSRGTGDQPQHF. In DNA form, the CDR3 reads TGTGCCAGCAGCCGAGGGACAGGGGATCAGCCCCAGCATTTT.

J is TRBJ1-1 and V is TRBV9, with 11 bases identical to TRBD1. The CDR3 spans 15 residues. J gave up 5 bases and V 4 bases, and 7 bases lay outside the gene matches. CDR1 SGDLS and CDR2 YYNGEE come from the germline V gene. CDR3 region: CASSSWDRGRTEAFF. CDR3 nucleotides: TGTGCCAGCAGCTCATGGGACAGGGGGAGAACTGAAGCTTTCTTT.

The rearrangement uses TRBV13 and TRBJ1-1; 8 bases map to TRBD1. Germline trimming cut 7 bases from V and 8 bases from J; bases unmatched to any gene: 9. This CDR3 spans 13 amino acids. In germline, CDR1 is PRHDT, CDR2 FYEKMQ (reference sequence). The CDR3 spells CASNADRGKEAFF. The CDR3 DNA reads TGTGCCAGCAACGCCGACAGGGGAAAAGAAGCTTTCTTT.

The chain carries TRBV4-1 and TRBJ2-7, with a weak D call TRBD1 (5 bases). The germline V and J ends were trimmed by 4 bases and 6 bases, with 19 bases remaining between them. The CDR3 is made up of 15 amino acids. Per the germline V gene, CDR1 is MGHRA and CDR2 is YSYEKL. This CDR3 is CASSRNKEGTGEQYF. In nucleotides, the CDR3 is TGCGCCAGCAGCCGCAACAAAGAAGGCACAGGCGAGCAGTACTTC.

V gene TRBV4-2 combines with J gene TRBJ2-7; perhaps TRBD1 as D (5 bases). Germline V gene lookup returns CDR1 LGHNA and CDR2 YNFKEQ. Trimming removed 1 base from V and 2 bases from J, with 12 bases in between. CDR3 length equals 15 residues. The CDR3 reads CASSQALGQAYEQYF. The CDR3 bases are TGTGCCAGCAGCCAAGCCTTAGGACAAGCCTACGAGCAGTACTTC.